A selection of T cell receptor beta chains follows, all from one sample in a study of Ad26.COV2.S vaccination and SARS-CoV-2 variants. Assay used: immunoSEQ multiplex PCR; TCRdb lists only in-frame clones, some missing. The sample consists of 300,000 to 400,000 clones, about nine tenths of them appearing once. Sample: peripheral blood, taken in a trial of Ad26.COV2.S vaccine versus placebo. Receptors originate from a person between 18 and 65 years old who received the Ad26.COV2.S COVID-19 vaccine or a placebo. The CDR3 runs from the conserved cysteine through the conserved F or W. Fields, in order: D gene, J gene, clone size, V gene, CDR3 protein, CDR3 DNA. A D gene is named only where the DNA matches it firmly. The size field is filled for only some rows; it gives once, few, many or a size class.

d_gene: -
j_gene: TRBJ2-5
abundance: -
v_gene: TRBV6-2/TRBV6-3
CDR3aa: CASSSGLQYQETQYF
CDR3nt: TGTGCCAGCAGTTCGGGACTGCAGTACCAAGAGACCCAGTACTTC

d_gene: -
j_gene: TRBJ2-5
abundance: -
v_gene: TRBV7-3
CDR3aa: CASSFDRYQTQYF
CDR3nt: TGTGCCAGCAGCTTCGACCGTTATCAGACCCAGTACTTC

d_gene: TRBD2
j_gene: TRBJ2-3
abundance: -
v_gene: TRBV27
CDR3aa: CASSLALAGGIDTQYF
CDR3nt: TGTGCCAGCAGTTTAGCGCTAGCGGGAGGGATAGATACGCAGTATTTT

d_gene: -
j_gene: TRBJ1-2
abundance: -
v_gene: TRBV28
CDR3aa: CASSYPGRGPYGYTF
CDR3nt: TGTGCCAGCAGTTACCCCGGGAGGGGTCCCTATGGCTACACCTTC

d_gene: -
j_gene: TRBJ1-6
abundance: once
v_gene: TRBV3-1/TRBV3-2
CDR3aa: CASAEVGWNSPLHF
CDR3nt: TGTGCCAGCGCGGAGGTTGGGTGGAATTCACCCCTCCACTTT

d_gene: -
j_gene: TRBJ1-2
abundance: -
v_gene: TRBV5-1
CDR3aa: CASSLDTGQDGYTF
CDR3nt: TGCGCCAGCAGCTTGGATACGGGACAAGATGGCTACACCTTC

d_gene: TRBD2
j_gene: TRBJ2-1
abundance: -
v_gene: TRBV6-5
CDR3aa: CASSYSSRGDNEQFF
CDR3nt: TGTGCCAGCAGTTACTCATCGCGGGGGGACAATGAGCAGTTCTTC

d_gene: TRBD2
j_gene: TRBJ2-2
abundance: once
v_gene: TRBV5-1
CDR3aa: CASSLVAGGPATGELFF
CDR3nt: TGCGCCAGCAGCTTGGTGGCGGGAGGGCCCGCCACCGGGGAGCTGTTTTTT

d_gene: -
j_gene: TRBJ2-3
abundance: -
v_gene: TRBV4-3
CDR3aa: CASSQSPPAGGISTDTQYF
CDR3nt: TGCGCCAGCAGCCAGAGCCCCCCGGCAGGGGGGATAAGCACAGATACGCAGTATTTT

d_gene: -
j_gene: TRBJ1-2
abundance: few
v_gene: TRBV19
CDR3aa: CASSPNGGAYGYTF
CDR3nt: TGTGCCAGTAGTCCCAACGGTGGGGCCTATGGCTACACCTTC

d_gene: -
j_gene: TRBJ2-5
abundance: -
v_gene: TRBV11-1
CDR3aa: CASSLQETQYF
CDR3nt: TGTGCCAGCAGCTTGCAAGAGACCCAGTACTTC

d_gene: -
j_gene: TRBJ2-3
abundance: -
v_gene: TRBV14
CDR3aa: CASSRGTMGTYTQYF
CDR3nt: TGTGCCAGCAGCCGGGGGACGATGGGGACATATACGCAGTATTTT

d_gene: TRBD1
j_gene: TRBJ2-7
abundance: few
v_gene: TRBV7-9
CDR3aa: CASSAGTGGYEQYF
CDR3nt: TGTGCCAGCAGCGCCGGGACAGGGGGCTACGAGCAGTACTTC

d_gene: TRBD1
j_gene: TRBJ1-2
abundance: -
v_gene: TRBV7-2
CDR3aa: CASSLQTGDYGYTF
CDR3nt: TGTGCCAGCAGCCTTCAAACAGGGGACTATGGCTACACCTTC

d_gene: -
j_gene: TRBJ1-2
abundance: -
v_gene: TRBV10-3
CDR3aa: CAISESGGSQDYGYTF
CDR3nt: TGTGCCATCAGTGAGTCGGGGGGGAGCCAGGACTATGGCTACACCTTC

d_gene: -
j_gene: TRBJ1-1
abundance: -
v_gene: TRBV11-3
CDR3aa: CASSLRFDPGGRNTEAFF
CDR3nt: TGTGCCAGCAGCTTGAGGTTTGACCCAGGTGGTCGAAACACTGAAGCTTTCTTT

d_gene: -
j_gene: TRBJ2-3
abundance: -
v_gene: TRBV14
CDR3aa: CASSFGGGTDTQYF
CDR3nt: TGTGCCAGCAGCTTCGGCGGGGGCACAGATACGCAGTATTTT

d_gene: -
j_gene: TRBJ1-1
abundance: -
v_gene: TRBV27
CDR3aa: CASKWDTLTEAFF
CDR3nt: TGTGCCAGCAAGTGGGACACTCTGACTGAAGCTTTCTTT